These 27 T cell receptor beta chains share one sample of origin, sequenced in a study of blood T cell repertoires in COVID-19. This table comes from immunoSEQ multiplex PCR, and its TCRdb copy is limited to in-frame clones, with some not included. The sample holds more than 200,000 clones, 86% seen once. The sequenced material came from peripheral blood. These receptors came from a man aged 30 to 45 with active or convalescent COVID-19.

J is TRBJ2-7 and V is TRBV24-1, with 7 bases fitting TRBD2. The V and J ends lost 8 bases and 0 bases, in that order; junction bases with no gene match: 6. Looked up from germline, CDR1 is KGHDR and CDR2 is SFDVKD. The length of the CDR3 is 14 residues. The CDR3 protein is CATNQGGGSYEQYF. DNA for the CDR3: TGTGCCACCAATCAGGGCGGGGGCTCCTACGAGCAGTACTTC.

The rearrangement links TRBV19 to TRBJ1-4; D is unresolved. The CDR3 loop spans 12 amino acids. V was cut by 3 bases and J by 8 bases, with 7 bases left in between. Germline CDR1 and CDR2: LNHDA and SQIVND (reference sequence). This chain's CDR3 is CASSMGREKLFF. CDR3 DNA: TGTGCCAGTAGTATGGGCAGAGAAAAACTGTTTTTT.

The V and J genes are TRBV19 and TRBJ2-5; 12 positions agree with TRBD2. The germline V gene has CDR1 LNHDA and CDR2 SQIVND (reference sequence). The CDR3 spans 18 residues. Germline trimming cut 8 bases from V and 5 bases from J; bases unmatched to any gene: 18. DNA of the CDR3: TGTGCCAGTCGCGAAAGGGCTAGCGGGGGGGCTAAATCGGAGACCCAGTACTTC. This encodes CASRERASGGAKSETQYF.

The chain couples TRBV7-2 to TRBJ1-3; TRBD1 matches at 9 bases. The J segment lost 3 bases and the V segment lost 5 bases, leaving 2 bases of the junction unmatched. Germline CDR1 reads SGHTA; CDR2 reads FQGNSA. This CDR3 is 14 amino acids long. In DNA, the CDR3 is TGTGCCAGCAGCGCGGACAGGGGTGGAAACACCATATATTTT. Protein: CASSADRGGNTIYF.

CDR3 in DNA: TGTGCCAGCAGCTTAGCAGTACTAAGCGGGGGGGCGATAGATACGCAGTATTTT. This encodes CASSLAVLSGGAIDTQYF. This chain links TRBV7-2 with TRBJ2-3; 10 bases agree with TRBD2. V was clipped by 0 bases and J by 5 bases; unmatched bases: 11. Germline V gives CDR1 SGHTA, CDR2 FQGNSA. This CDR3 has 18 amino acids. The variable domain in full, with the rest retrieved from reference TRBV7-2 and TRBJ2-3, is GAGVSQSPSNKVTEKGKDVELRCDPISGHTALYWYRQSLGQGLEFLIYFQGNSAPDKSGLPSDRFSAERTGGSVSTLTIQRTQQEDSAVYLCASSLAVLSGGAIDTQYFGPGTRLTVL.

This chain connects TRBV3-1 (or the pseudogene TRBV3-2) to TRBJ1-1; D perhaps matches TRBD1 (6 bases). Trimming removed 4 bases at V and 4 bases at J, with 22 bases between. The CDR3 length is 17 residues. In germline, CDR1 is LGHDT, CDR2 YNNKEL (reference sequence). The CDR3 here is CASSPGDRFVGATEAFF. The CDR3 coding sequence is TGTGCCAGCAGCCCAGGAGACAGGTTCGTTGGGGCCACTGAAGCTTTCTTT.

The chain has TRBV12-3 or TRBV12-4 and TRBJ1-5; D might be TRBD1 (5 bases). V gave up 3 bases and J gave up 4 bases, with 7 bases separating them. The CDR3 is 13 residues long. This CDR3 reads CASSLTANQPQHF. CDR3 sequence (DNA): TGTGCCAGCAGTTTGACAGCGAATCAGCCCCAGCATTTT.

CDR3 nucleotide sequence: TGTGCCAGCCGACCGGGTGGGACATTCGAGCAGTACTTC. Residues: CASRPGGTFEQYF. The chain links TRBV14 to TRBJ2-7, with a possible D match to TRBD1 (6 bases). CDR1 and CDR2 (germline): SGHDN, FVKESK. Trimming shortened V by 8 bases and J by 6 bases, and 17 bases separated the two germline ends. CDR3 length equals 13 residues.

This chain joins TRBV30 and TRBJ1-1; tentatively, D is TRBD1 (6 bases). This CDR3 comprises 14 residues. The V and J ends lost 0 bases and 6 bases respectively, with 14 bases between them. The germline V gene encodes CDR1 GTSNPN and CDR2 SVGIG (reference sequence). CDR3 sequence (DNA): TGTGCCTGGAGTGTATTAAGGGGGATCGCTGAAGCTTTCTTT. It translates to CAWSVLRGIAEAFF.

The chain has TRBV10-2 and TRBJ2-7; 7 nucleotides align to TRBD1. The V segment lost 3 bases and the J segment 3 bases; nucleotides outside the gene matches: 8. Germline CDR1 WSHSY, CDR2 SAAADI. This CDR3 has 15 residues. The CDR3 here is CASSDPTGIGYEQYF. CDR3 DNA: TGCGCCAGCAGTGACCCGACAGGGATCGGCTACGAGCAGTACTTC.

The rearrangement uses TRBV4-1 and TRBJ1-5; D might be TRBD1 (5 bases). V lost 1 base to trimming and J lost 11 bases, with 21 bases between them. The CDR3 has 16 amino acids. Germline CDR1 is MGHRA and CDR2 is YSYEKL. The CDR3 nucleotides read TGCGCCAGCAGCCAAGCACCGGCAGGGTCCCTAGGGGCCCAGCATTTT. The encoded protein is CASSQAPAGSLGAQHF.

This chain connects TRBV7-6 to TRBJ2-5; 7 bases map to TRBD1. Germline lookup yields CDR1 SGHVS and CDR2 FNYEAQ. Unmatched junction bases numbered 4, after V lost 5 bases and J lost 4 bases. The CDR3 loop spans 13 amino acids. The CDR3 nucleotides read TGTGCCAGCAGCCCAAACAGGGGAGAGACCCAGTACTTC. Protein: CASSPNRGETQYF.

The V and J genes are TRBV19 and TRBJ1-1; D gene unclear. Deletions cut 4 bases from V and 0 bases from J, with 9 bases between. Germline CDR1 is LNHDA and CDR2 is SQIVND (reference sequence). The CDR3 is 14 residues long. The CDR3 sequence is CASSRGQVNTEAFF. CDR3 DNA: TGTGCCAGTAGTAGAGGGCAGGTGAACACTGAAGCTTTCTTT.

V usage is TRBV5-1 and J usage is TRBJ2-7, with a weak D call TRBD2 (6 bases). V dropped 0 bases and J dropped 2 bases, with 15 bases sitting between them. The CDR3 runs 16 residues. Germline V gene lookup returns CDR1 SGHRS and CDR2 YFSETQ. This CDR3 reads CASSLEEGSITYEQYF. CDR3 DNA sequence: TGCGCCAGCAGCTTGGAGGAGGGGTCCATAACCTACGAGCAGTACTTC.

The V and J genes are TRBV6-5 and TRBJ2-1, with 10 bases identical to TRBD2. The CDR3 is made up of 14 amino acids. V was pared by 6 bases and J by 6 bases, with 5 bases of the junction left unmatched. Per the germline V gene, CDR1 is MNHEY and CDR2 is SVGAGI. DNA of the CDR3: TGTGCCAGCAGGCTAGCGGGGGCCGTCAATGAGCAGTTCTTC. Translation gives CASRLAGAVNEQFF.

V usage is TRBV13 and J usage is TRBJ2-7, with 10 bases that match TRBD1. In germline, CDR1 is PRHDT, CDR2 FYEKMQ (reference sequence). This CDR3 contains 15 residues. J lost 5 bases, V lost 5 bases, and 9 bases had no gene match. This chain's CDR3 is CASSKYGTGVHEQYF. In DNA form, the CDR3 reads TGTGCCAGCAGCAAGTACGGGACAGGGGTCCACGAGCAGTACTTC. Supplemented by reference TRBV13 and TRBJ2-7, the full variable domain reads AAGVIQSPRHLIKEKRETATLKCYPIPRHDTVYWYQQGPGQDPQFLISFYEKMQSDKGSIPDRFSAQQFSDYHSELNMSSLELGDSALYFCASSKYGTGVHEQYFGPGTRLTVT.

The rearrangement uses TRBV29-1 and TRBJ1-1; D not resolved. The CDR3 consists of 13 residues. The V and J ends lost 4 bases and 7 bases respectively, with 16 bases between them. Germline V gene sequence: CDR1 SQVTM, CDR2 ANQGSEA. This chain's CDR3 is CSVVSGRVHEAFF. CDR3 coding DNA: TGCAGCGTTGTCTCCGGTCGGGTTCATGAAGCTTTCTTT. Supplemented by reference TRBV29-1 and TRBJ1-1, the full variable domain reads SAVISQKPSRDICQRGTSLTIQCQVDSQVTMMFWYRQQPGQSLTLIATANQGSEATYESGFVIDKFPISRPNLTFSTLTVSNMSPEDSSIYLCSVVSGRVHEAFFGQGTRLTVV.

CDR3 nucleotide sequence: TGTGCCAGCAGGACGGGAGTAGCGGGGTTCACCGGGGAGCTGTTTTTT. Its translation: CASRTGVAGFTGELFF. This rearrangement joins TRBV2 to TRBJ2-2; 8 bases agree with TRBD2. The CDR3 spans 16 residues. CDR1 SNHLY and CDR2 FYNNEI come from the germline V gene. V shed 6 bases, J shed 4 bases, and the junction held 10 bases outside the gene matches.

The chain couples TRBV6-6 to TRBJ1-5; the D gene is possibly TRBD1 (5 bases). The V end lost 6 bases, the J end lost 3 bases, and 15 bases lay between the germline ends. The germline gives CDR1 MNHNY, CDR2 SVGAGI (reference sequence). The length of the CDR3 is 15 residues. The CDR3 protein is CASSPGDFFNQPQHF. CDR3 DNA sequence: TGTGCCAGCAGCCCGGGGGACTTTTTCAATCAGCCCCAGCATTTT.

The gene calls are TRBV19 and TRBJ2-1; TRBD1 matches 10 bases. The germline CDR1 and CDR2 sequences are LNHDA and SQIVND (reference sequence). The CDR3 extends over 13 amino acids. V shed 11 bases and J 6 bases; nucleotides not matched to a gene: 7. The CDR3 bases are TGTGCCGGAGACAGGGGGCGCTTCAATGAGCAGTTCTTC. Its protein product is CAGDRGRFNEQFF.

The CDR3, as DNA: TGTGCCAGCTCACCCACCCTACAGGGATCCACTGAAGCTTTCTTT. It translates to CASSPTLQGSTEAFF. The chain recombines TRBV18 with TRBJ1-1; TRBD1 is a possible D gene (6 bases). Trimming took off 3 bases at V and 4 bases at J, with 15 bases between the two ends. Germline-derived CDR1 and CDR2 are KGHSH and LQKENI. The CDR3 contains 15 residues.

CDR3 sequence reads: CASSMEQGIGGLHF. The CDR3 bases are TGTGCCAGTAGTATGGAACAGGGGATCGGCGGACTCCACTTT. V and J are TRBV19 and TRBJ1-6, with TRBD1 matching over 7 bases. The length of the CDR3 is 14 residues. V shed 3 bases, J shed 16 bases, and the junction held 12 bases outside the gene matches. The V gene's germline CDR1 is LNHDA and CDR2 SQIVND (reference sequence).

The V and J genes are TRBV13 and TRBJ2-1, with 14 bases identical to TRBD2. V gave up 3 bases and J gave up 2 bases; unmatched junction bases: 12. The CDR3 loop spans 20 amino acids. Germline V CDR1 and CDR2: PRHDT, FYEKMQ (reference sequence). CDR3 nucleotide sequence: TGTGCCAGCAGCTTCCGCAAGTTTGGACTAGCGGGGGGAACCTACAATGAGCAGTTCTTC. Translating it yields CASSFRKFGLAGGTYNEQFF.

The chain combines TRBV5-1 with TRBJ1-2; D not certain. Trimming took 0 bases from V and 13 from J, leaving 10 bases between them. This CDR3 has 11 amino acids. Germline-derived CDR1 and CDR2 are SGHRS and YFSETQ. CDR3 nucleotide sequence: TGCGCCAGCAGCTTGGACAGTCCTCCCACCTTC. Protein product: CASSLDSPPTF.

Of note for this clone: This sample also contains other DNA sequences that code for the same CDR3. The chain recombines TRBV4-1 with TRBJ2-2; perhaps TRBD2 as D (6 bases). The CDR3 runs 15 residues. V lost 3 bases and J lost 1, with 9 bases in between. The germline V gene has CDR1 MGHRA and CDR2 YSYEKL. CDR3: CASSQAGRNTGELFF. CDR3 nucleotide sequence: TGCGCCAGCAGCCAGGCGGGGAGGAACACCGGGGAGCTGTTTTTT.

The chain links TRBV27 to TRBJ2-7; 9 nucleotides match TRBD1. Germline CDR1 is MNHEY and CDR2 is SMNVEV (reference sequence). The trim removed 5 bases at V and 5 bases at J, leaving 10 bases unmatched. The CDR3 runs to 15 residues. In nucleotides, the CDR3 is TGTGCCAGCAGTGGTTCTGACAGGGGGTACCACGAGCAGTACTTC. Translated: CASSGSDRGYHEQYF.

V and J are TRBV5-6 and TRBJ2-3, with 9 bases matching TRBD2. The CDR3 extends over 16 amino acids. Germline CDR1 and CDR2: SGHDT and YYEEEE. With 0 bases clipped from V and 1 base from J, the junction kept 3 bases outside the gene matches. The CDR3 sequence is CASSLVASGGTDTQYF. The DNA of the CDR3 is TGTGCCAGCAGCTTGGTGGCTAGCGGGGGCACAGATACGCAGTATTTT.